The text below deals with one T cell receptor beta chain. Its antigen is currently unknown. The table came from immunoSEQ multiplex PCR; TCRdb's copy has only in-frame clones and leaves some out. The sample holds under 80,000 clones, around 79% seen once. V was clipped by 6 bases and J by 8 bases, with 16 bases between them. This CDR3 has 13 residues. The germline gives CDR1 KGHSH, CDR2 LQKENI. This sample is part of a study of T cell responses to AZD1222 COVID-19 vaccine. Regarding the study as a whole: Across spike, vaccine-associated CD4 TCRs were found, dominant at 160-218 and 743-854. Spike-specific TCR breadth and depth went up after people got two AZD1222 doses. White British people made up most donors, females outnumbered males, and clonal diversity was possibly underestimated. Sampled repertoires all dated from after the peak T cell response.

The source of this sequence is an adult in good health. The J gene is TRBJ1-2, the V gene TRBV18, with D possibly matching TRBD1 (5 bases). The sample was peripheral blood, taken on day 0 of MenACWY control vaccination. The CDR3 region has the DNA TGTGCCAGCTCGCCTAAGACCAGGGAAGGCTACACCTTC. This translates into CASSPKTREGYTF. Based on the CDR3 plus reference TRBV18 and TRBJ1-2, the full variable domain is NAGVMQNPRHLVRRRGQEARLRCSPMKGHSHVYWYRQLPEEGLKFMVYLQKENIIDESGMPKERFSAEFPKEGPSILRIQQVVRGDSAAYFCASSPKTREGYTFGSGTRLTVV.